These T cell receptor beta chains were read from a single sample in a study of T cell repertoires in cytomegalovirus infection. Via MiXCR, TCRdb re-called the reads, giving one row per CDR3 protein. The profile shows 40,000 to 55,000 distinct CDR3 sequences, under 25% of them singletons. For these receptors, no antigen is known. The sample in question was CD8+ T cells from cultured PBMCs, obtained from culture after CMV antigen stimulation. These receptors came from a human donor in good health (CMV status not recorded). Some clones in this sample may be carry-over from other donors' samples. The CDR3 runs from the conserved cysteine through the conserved F or W. A D gene is named only where the DNA matches it firmly. The size entry is marked missing in some rows and otherwise reads once, few, many or a size class.

clone size	J gene	D gene	V gene	CDR3 DNA	CDR3 protein
.	TRBJ1-2	.	TRBV5-5	TGTGCCAGCAGCTTGGCGACGCAGGAGCTCCTCTATGGCTACACCTTC	CASSLATQELLYGYTF
few	TRBJ1-2	.	TRBV10-3	TGTGCCATCGGGGCAGCAGGGGTTGGCTATGGCTACACCTTC	CAIGAAGVGYGYTF
.	TRBJ1-2	TRBD1	TRBV28	TGTGCCAGCAGTTTTTTCGGACAGGGGATCTATGGCTACACCTTC	CASSFFGQGIYGYTF
.	TRBJ2-5	.	TRBV6-5	TGTGCCAGCAGACCCTCGGAGGAGACCCAGTACTTC	CASRPSEETQYF
.	TRBJ2-7	TRBD2	TRBV28	TGTGCCAGCTCCACCCGGGCGGGAGGGTCTATCGAGCAGTACTTC	CASSTRAGGSIEQYF
.	TRBJ2-1	.	TRBV7-9	TGTGCCAGCTTTAACGGGGGACAGATTAATTACAATGAGCAGTTCTTC	CASFNGGQINYNEQFF
.	TRBJ2-7	TRBD2	TRBV7-6	TGTGCCAGCAGCTCCCGACTACCAGCGGGAGGCGCACCCTACGAGCAGTACTTC	CASSSRLPAGGAPYEQYF
.	TRBJ1-3	.	TRBV7-8	TGTGCCAGCAGCGACAGACACGGGGGAAACACCATATATTTT	CASSDRHGGNTIYF
.	TRBJ2-1	.	TRBV19	TGTGCCAGTAGTATATCCAACGGGGGCAATGAGCAGTTCTTC	CASSISNGGNEQFF
.	TRBJ2-5	TRBD1	TRBV12-3/TRBV12-4	TGTGCCAGCAGTCCTCAGGGGGCGGTATGGGGGGAGACCCAGTACTTC	CASSPQGAVWGETQYF
.	TRBJ2-7	TRBD2	TRBV7-8	TGTGCCAGCAGCTTAGTAGTAGCGGGAGGGAACATCTACGAGCAGTACTTC	CASSLVVAGGNIYEQYF
.	TRBJ2-1	TRBD2	TRBV4-1	TGCGCCAGCAGCCAAGGATTAGCGGGGTACAATGAGCAGTTCTTC	CASSQGLAGYNEQFF
few	TRBJ2-5	.	TRBV7-9	TGTGCCAGCAGCTATCCAGGGGGGGAAGAGACCCAGTACTTC	CASSYPGGEETQYF
.	TRBJ2-3	TRBD1	TRBV5-1	TGCGCCAGCTCCGGGCGGGACAGGGGAATAGATACGCAGTATTTT	CASSGRDRGIDTQYF
few	TRBJ2-4	.	TRBV14	TGTGCCAGCAGCCAAGAACGTGGAAGGGGGAACATTCAGTACTTC	CASSQERGRGNIQYF
many	TRBJ2-7	TRBD1	TRBV20-1	TGCAGTGCTAGATCGCCGGGACAGGGCGCTCACGAGCAGTACTTC	CSARSPGQGAHEQYF